The 3 T cell receptor beta chains given below trace back to one sample, sequenced in a study of T cell responses to AZD1222 COVID-19 vaccine. Libraries were prepared by immunoSEQ multiplex PCR; TCRdb keeps only in-frame clonotypes and omits some of them. Altogether about 130,000 clones are present, about 90% being singletons, with the ten largest covering around 1.9%. Source: peripheral blood, taken on day 0 of AZD1222 vaccination. Every receptor here comes from an adult in good health.

The J gene is TRBJ1-2, the V gene TRBV9; maybe TRBD1 (6 bases). The CDR3 has 13 amino acids. Germline loops: CDR1 SGDLS, CDR2 YYNGEE. V was clipped by 3 bases and J by 8 bases, with 14 bases between them. For the CDR3, the DNA is TGTGCCAGCAGCGGACTGGGGGGCGGCGGCTACACCTTC. It specifies CASSGLGGGGYTF.

The V and J genes are TRBV20-1 and TRBJ1-5; the D is unclear. The germline V and J ends were trimmed by 3 bases and 1 base, with 10 bases remaining between them. From germline, CDR1 is DFQATT and CDR2 SNEGSKA (reference sequence). The CDR3 runs to 14 residues. The CDR3 region is CSASEGLSNQPQHF. In nucleotides, the CDR3 is TGCAGTGCTAGTGAGGGTCTCAGCAATCAGCCCCAGCATTTT.

This chain joins TRBV12-3 or TRBV12-4 and TRBJ1-2; D is possibly TRBD1 (5 bases). Trimming shortened V by 1 base and J by 8 bases, and 11 bases separated the two germline ends. The CDR3 has 13 residues. CDR3 sequence reads: CASSLVTDSGYTF. The CDR3 nucleotides are TGTGCCAGCAGTTTAGTGACAGATTCGGGCTACACCTTC.